These 25 T cell receptor beta chains came from one sample sequenced in a study of OX40 agonist ivuxolimab in advanced cancers. Library preparation employed the immunoSEQ multiplex PCR assay. Drawn from immuneACCESS, this table holds only the in-frame rearrangements with V and J called that TCRdb kept. Clones are partly lost; checked studies trace under half to an unresolved V gene and leave the rest unexplained. This sample has around 20,000 clones in its table, and roughly 70% of those were observed once. Around 28% of the sample is held by the ten biggest clonotypes. The specimen comprised CD4+ or CD8+ T cells sorted from blood, sampled in a trial of the OX40 agonist ivuxolimab. These TCRs come from an adult with an advanced solid tumor such as melanoma, head and neck, liver or kidney cancer.

The chain links TRBV9 to TRBJ2-3; D ambiguous. In germline, CDR1 is SGDLS, CDR2 YYNGEE. The CDR3 is 14 amino acids. V dropped 0 bases and J dropped 5 bases, with 10 bases sitting between them. CDR3 in amino acids: CASSVGNFGDTQYF. The CDR3 DNA reads TGTGCCAGCAGCGTAGGGAATTTTGGAGATACGCAGTATTTT. Complete variable domain (other parts from reference TRBV9 and TRBJ2-3): DSGVTQTPKHLITATGQRVTLRCSPRSGDLSVYWYQQSLDQGLQFLIQYYNGEERAKGNILERFSAQQFPDLHSELNLSSLELGDSALYFCASSVGNFGDTQYFGPGTRLTVL.

This clone has a single count. This chain links TRBV10-3 with TRBJ1-6; 8 bases match TRBD1. The CDR3 runs to 17 residues. V trimming: 2 bases; J trimming: 4 bases; junction bases outside the gene matches: 7. Germline CDR1 reads ENHRY; CDR2 reads SYGVKD. Written as DNA, the CDR3 is TGTGCCATCAGTGAGAAGGACAGGGACCTTTATAATTCACCCCTCCACTTT. Protein product: CAISEKDRDLYNSPLHF.

This chain connects TRBV28 to TRBJ2-7; 12 nucleotides align to TRBD2. CDR3 length: 15 residues. Germline trimming cut 2 bases from V and 9 bases from J; bases unmatched to any gene: 8. CDR1 is MDHEN, CDR2 SYDVKM, per germline. CDR3 residues: CASSLRGLAGFGQYF. Here the CDR3 DNA reads TGTGCCAGCAGTTTACGAGGACTAGCGGGATTCGGGCAGTACTTC. The complete variable domain, with remaining parts taken from reference TRBV28 and TRBJ2-7, reads DVKVTQSSRYLVKRTGEKVFLECVQDMDHENMFWYRQDPGLGLRLIYFSYDVKMKEKGDIPEGYSVSREKKERFSLILESASTNQTSMYLCASSLRGLAGFGQYFGPGTRLTVT.

The CDR3 DNA reads as TGTGCCAGCAACAGGGGGCTGGATAATGAAAAACTGTTTTTT. Its protein product is CASNRGLDNEKLFF. V and J are TRBV9 and TRBJ1-4; 9 bases align to TRBD1. J was trimmed by 4 bases and V by 6 bases; bases with no gene match: 4. The germline V gene encodes CDR1 SGDLS and CDR2 YYNGEE. The CDR3 spans 14 residues.

This clone was counted a few times. The chain recombines TRBV10-1 with TRBJ2-1; TRBD2 aligns across 10 bases. The CDR3 runs 15 residues. Germline V gene data show CDR1 as WNHNN and CDR2 as SYGVQD (reference sequence). With 3 bases clipped from V and 6 bases from J, the junction kept 5 bases outside the gene matches. DNA of the CDR3: TGCGCCAGCAGTGAAGGGCTAGCGGGAGTCAATGAGCAGTTCTTC. Encoded protein: CASSEGLAGVNEQFF.

The V and J genes are TRBV2 and TRBJ1-2; D is uncertain. Trimming left V 6 bases short and J 4 bases short, with 12 bases between. The CDR3 sequence is 13 residues long. The germline V gene has CDR1 SNHLY and CDR2 FYNNEI. CDR3 in DNA: TGTGCCAGCAGGCCCGGCATGGGCTATGGCTACACCTTC. As protein: CASRPGMGYGYTF.

This clone has only a few counts. The chain has TRBV6-6 and TRBJ2-7; 8 nucleotides line up with TRBD2. The CDR3 extends over 14 amino acids. Germline CDR1 is MNHNY and CDR2 is SVGAGI (reference sequence). Trimming cost V 2 bases and J 4 bases; bases outside gene matches: 4. This CDR3 reads CASSYTGGPYEQYF. The CDR3 DNA follows: TGTGCCAGCAGTTACACGGGAGGGCCGTACGAGCAGTACTTC.

The chain recombines TRBV2 with TRBJ2-7; a possible D gene is TRBD2 (5 bases). V shed 2 bases and J shed 4 bases, with 6 bases lying between them. This CDR3 comprises 12 residues. The germline V gene encodes CDR1 SNHLY and CDR2 FYNNEI. The CDR3 is CASSETGYEQYF. DNA for the CDR3: TGTGCCAGCAGTGAAACGGGATACGAGCAGTACTTC.

This clone was recorded once. The genes are TRBV7-6 and TRBJ2-7; 9 nucleotides agree with TRBD1. The germline V gene encodes CDR1 SGHVS and CDR2 FNYEAQ. This CDR3 spans 16 amino acids. With V trimmed by 5 bases and J by 2 bases, 10 bases remained unmatched. The CDR3 region is CASSPVGTGSPYEQYF. Written as DNA, the CDR3 is TGTGCCAGCAGCCCCGTGGGGACAGGGTCCCCCTACGAGCAGTACTTC.

In this sample, this clone turned up once. This chain links TRBV28 with TRBJ2-7; D is perhaps TRBD2 (5 bases). The germline V gene encodes CDR1 MDHEN and CDR2 SYDVKM. The germline V and J ends were trimmed by 2 bases and 6 bases, with 11 bases remaining between them. There are 13 residues in the CDR3. The chain's CDR3 is CASSLIGRGEQYF. Here the CDR3 DNA reads TGTGCCAGCAGTTTAATCGGTCGGGGCGAGCAGTACTTC.

Only one count was recorded for this clone. The chain recombines TRBV4-3 with TRBJ2-1; tentatively, D is TRBD2 (6 bases). Trimming pared 0 bases from V and 4 bases from J, leaving 10 bases between. CDR1 and CDR2 (germline): LGHNA, YSLEER. The CDR3 runs 15 residues. CDR3 sequence: CASSQEAGQYNEQFF. CDR3 DNA: TGCGCCAGCAGCCAAGAGGCGGGGCAATACAATGAGCAGTTCTTC.

V usage is TRBV5-1 and J usage is TRBJ2-7, with TRBD1 matching 7 bases. The V gene's germline CDR1 is SGHRS and CDR2 YFSETQ. The CDR3 loop spans 13 amino acids. J lost 3 bases, V lost 4 bases, and 4 bases had no gene match. The CDR3 DNA is TGCGCCAGCAGCAAAGGGGGCCTCTACGAGCAGTACTTC. Amino acid sequence: CASSKGGLYEQYF.

The rearrangement uses TRBV27 and TRBJ2-1; D call uncertain. The CDR3 is 12 residues long. The V end was cut by 6 bases, the J end by 1 base, with 4 bases between. Per germline, CDR1 MNHEY and CDR2 SMNVEV (reference sequence). The CDR3: CASRGSYNEQFF. The CDR3 DNA is TGTGCCAGCAGGGGATCCTACAATGAGCAGTTCTTC.

The J gene is TRBJ2-3, the V gene TRBV2, with 8 bases that match TRBD1. Trimming cost V 6 bases and J 0 bases; bases outside gene matches: 11. The germline gives CDR1 SNHLY, CDR2 FYNNEI. The CDR3 extends over 17 amino acids. The chain's CDR3 is CASRAPGTGLSTDTQYF. In DNA, the CDR3 is TGTGCCAGCAGGGCTCCCGGGACAGGACTTAGCACAGATACGCAGTATTTT.

CDR3 amino acids: CASSTATYEQYF. DNA for the CDR3: TGTGCCAGCAGCACAGCTACTTACGAGCAGTACTTC. This sequence joins TRBV11-2 and TRBJ2-7; no clear D. The CDR3 runs to 12 residues. CDR1 SGHAT and CDR2 FQNNGV come from the germline V gene. V dropped 5 bases and J dropped 4 bases, with 9 bases sitting between them.

J is TRBJ1-1 and V is TRBV6-5; possibly TRBD1 for D (5 bases). The ends were cut back, 1 base at V and 5 bases at J, with 17 bases in the middle. CDR3 length: 16 residues. Germline lookup yields CDR1 MNHEY and CDR2 SVGAGI. The CDR3 DNA is TGTGCCAGCAGTTACTTTCTCGGGGCGGGGGATACTGAAGCTTTCTTT. Protein: CASSYFLGAGDTEAFF.

V is TRBV6-5 and J is TRBJ2-7, with D perhaps assigned TRBD1 or TRBD2 (6 bases each). V was pared by 2 bases and J by 3 bases, with 17 bases between. The CDR3 has 16 amino acids. Germline V gene data show CDR1 as MNHEY and CDR2 as SVGAGI. The CDR3 DNA reads as TGTGCCAGCAGTTACCCCCCGGGGGCGGACCACTACGAGCAGTACTTC. Encoded protein: CASSYPPGADHYEQYF.

V is TRBV4-3 and J is TRBJ1-3; D is uncertain. The CDR3 covers 16 residues. Looked up from germline, CDR1 is LGHNA and CDR2 is YSLEER. The V and J ends lost 0 bases and 0 bases respectively, with 9 bases between them. The CDR3 sequence: CASSQDSATSGNTIYF. In nucleotides, the CDR3 is TGCGCCAGCAGCCAAGACTCCGCGACCTCTGGAAACACCATATATTTT.

The chain uses TRBV28 and TRBJ2-3; D unresolved. The V gene lost 7 bases and the J gene lost 5 bases, with 7 bases spanning the gap. This CDR3 is built from 11 residues. Germline CDR1 and CDR2: MDHEN and SYDVKM. Written as DNA, the CDR3 is TGTGCCAGCAACATGGGAGATACGCAGTATTTT. Translation: CASNMGDTQYF. Combining the CDR3 with reference TRBV28 and TRBJ2-3 gives the whole variable domain DVKVTQSSRYLVKRTGEKVFLECVQDMDHENMFWYRQDPGLGLRLIYFSYDVKMKEKGDIPEGYSVSREKKERFSLILESASTNQTSMYLCASNMGDTQYFGPGTRLTVL.

J is TRBJ1-3 and V is TRBV4-2; D remains ambiguous. The CDR3 is made up of 14 amino acids. CDR1 is LGHNA and CDR2 is YNFKEQ in the germline V gene. Trimming removed 1 base from V and 0 bases from J, with 4 bases in between. CDR3 loop: CASSQGSSGNTIYF. The CDR3 bases are TGTGCCAGCAGCCAAGGCAGCTCTGGAAACACCATATATTTT.

The chain couples TRBV7-9 to TRBJ1-4; TRBD1 matches at 9 bases. Germline assignment: CDR1 SEHNR and CDR2 FQNEAQ (reference sequence). The CDR3 is 14 residues long. The junction had 4 bases not matched to a gene; V was cut back by 4 bases and J by 7 bases. The CDR3 region is CASSSGTGSEKLFF. The CDR3 DNA is TGTGCCAGCAGCTCCGGGACAGGGAGTGAAAAACTGTTTTTT. Full variable domain (rest looked up from reference TRBV7-9 and TRBJ1-4): DTGVSQNPRHKITKRGQNVTFRCDPISEHNRLYWYRQTLGQGPEFLTYFQNEAQLEKSRLLSDRFSAERPKGSFSTLEIQRTEQGDSAMYLCASSSGTGSEKLFFGSGTQLSVL.

The rearrangement joins TRBV10-3 to TRBJ1-4; no clear D. The V gene's germline CDR1 is ENHRY and CDR2 SYGVKD. Trimming cost V 6 bases and J 7 bases, with 18 bases left between them. The CDR3 runs to 15 residues. CDR3 amino acids: CAISASGGRGEKLFF. The CDR3 coding sequence is TGTGCCATCAGCGCATCGGGCGGGCGGGGTGAAAAACTGTTTTTT.

This chain links TRBV6-1 with TRBJ2-7, with 12 bases lining up with TRBD2. Looked up from germline, CDR1 is MNHNS and CDR2 is SASEGT. J lost 8 bases, V lost 1 base, and 9 bases had no gene match. The CDR3 is made up of 16 amino acids. The CDR3 DNA reads TGTGCCAGCAGTGAAGAGGTGGGACTAGCGGGTGACAAGCAGTACTTC. Its protein product is CASSEEVGLAGDKQYF.

The chain couples TRBV11-1 to TRBJ2-1, with D possibly TRBD2 on 6 matching bases. With 5 bases removed from V and 2 bases from J, the gap between germline ends came to 16 bases. CDR3 length: 16 residues. Germline CDR1 SGHAT, CDR2 FQDESV (reference sequence). CDR3 loop: CASSGRGRGAYNEQFF. The CDR3 DNA sequence: TGTGCCAGCAGCGGTAGAGGGCGGGGAGCCTACAATGAGCAGTTCTTC.

The V and J genes are TRBV4-2 and TRBJ2-4; 8 bases agree with TRBD1. This CDR3 has 16 amino acids. CDR1 and CDR2 from the germline V gene are LGHNA and YNFKEQ. Trimming removed 3 bases from V and 0 bases from J; junction bases left unmatched: 4. As DNA, the CDR3 is TGTGCCAGCAGCCAGGGGACAGGACTAGCCAAAAACATTCAGTACTTC. Translating gives CASSQGTGLAKNIQYF.